The 12 T cell receptor beta chains in this list originate from one sample, sequenced in a study of blood T cell repertoires in COVID-19. Using immunoSEQ multiplex PCR, the repertoire was profiled, and TCRdb retains in-frame clones only, with some absent. Of tens of thousands of clones listed, 90% are singletons. Sample: peripheral blood. These receptors all come from a human donor in a cohort sampled during active COVID-19.

The chain uses TRBV24-1 and TRBJ2-1, with 9 positions matching TRBD2. The CDR3 runs 15 residues. Germline V gives CDR1 KGHDR, CDR2 SFDVKD. The ends lost 5 bases at V and 4 bases at J; junction bases unmatched: 5. CDR3 sequence (DNA): TGTGCCACCAGTGGGGCTAGCGGGGCTTACAATGAGCAGTTCTTC. Its protein product is CATSGASGAYNEQFF.

This sequence joins TRBV28 and TRBJ1-5, with D possibly being TRBD1 (6 bases). The CDR3 loop spans 15 amino acids. Germline assignment: CDR1 MDHEN and CDR2 SYDVKM. V lost 4 bases to trimming and J lost 11 bases, with 21 bases between them. CDR3 sequence: CASSWPYRDSASQHF. CDR3 DNA sequence: TGTGCCAGCAGTTGGCCTTACAGGGATTCCGCGTCCCAGCATTTT.

The chain employs TRBV10-2 and TRBJ2-5; 13 positions match TRBD2. The V segment lost 3 bases and the J segment 2 bases; nucleotides outside the gene matches: 6. The germline V gene has CDR1 WSHSY and CDR2 SAAADI. The CDR3 length is 17 residues. CDR3 nucleotide sequence: TGCGCCAGCAGTGACCCGCCGGGACTAGCGGGGCAAGAGACCCAGTACTTC. Translation gives CASSDPPGLAGQETQYF.

J is TRBJ2-5 and V is TRBV10-3; the match to TRBD2 covers 15 bases. Germline V lookup: CDR1 ENHRY, CDR2 SYGVKD. This CDR3 contains 18 residues. V shed 4 bases, J shed 1 base, and the junction held 7 bases outside the gene matches. The CDR3, as DNA: TGTGCCATCAGTGGTCCGGGACTAGCGGGGGGCATCCAAGAGACCCAGTACTTC. Its translation: CAISGPGLAGGIQETQYF.

The V call is TRBV18, the J call TRBJ1-5, with a possible D match to TRBD1 (6 bases). Trimming stripped 6 bases from V and 4 bases from J, with 10 bases between. The CDR3 is 13 amino acids. The germline V gene encodes CDR1 KGHSH and CDR2 LQKENI. The CDR3 DNA sequence: TGTGCCAGCTCCCCGGGACAAAATCAGCCCCAGCATTTT. As protein: CASSPGQNQPQHF.

The chain carries TRBV30 and TRBJ1-3, with a tentative D call TRBD1 (6 bases). The CDR3 sequence is 16 residues long. V lost 1 base and J 4 bases, leaving 17 bases between the germline ends. In germline, CDR1 is GTSNPN, CDR2 SVGIG (reference sequence). The CDR3 DNA is TGTGCCTGGAGTGGGCCAGGGGCCAGGAGGGGAAACACCATATATTTT. Protein sequence: CAWSGPGARRGNTIYF.

The chain couples TRBV5-1 to TRBJ2-7; 10 bases fit TRBD1. Germline V gives CDR1 SGHRS, CDR2 YFSETQ. Trimming took 2 bases from V and 5 from J; bases not matched to a gene: 4. The CDR3 runs 14 residues. CDR3 region: CASSFGTGVDEQYF. The CDR3 bases are TGCGCCAGCAGCTTCGGGACAGGGGTCGACGAGCAGTACTTC.

This chain joins TRBV3-1 (or the pseudogene TRBV3-2) and TRBJ2-1; no clear D gene. Trimming stripped 4 bases from V and 7 bases from J, with 8 bases between. The CDR3 extends over 12 amino acids. Germline V gene lookup returns CDR1 LGHDT and CDR2 YNNKEL (reference sequence). DNA of the CDR3: TGTGCCAGCAGCCCCTACGAAAATGAGCAGTTCTTC. As protein: CASSPYENEQFF.

The V gene is TRBV5-5, the J gene TRBJ2-1; 12 bases map to TRBD1. Trimming at V came to 4 bases and at J to 7 bases, leaving 9 bases not matched to a gene. The CDR3 contains 16 residues. CDR1 is SGHKS and CDR2 is YYEKEE in the germline V gene (reference sequence). In DNA form, the CDR3 reads TGTGCCAGCAGCCCCGGGACAGGGGGCAGGGGGAATGAGCAGTTCTTC. This codes for CASSPGTGGRGNEQFF.

The chain uses TRBV6-5 and TRBJ2-3, with D perhaps matching TRBD1 (5 bases). Per the germline V gene, CDR1 is MNHEY and CDR2 is SVGAGI. The CDR3 covers 15 residues. V shed 6 bases and J shed 2 bases, with 15 bases lying between them. In DNA form, the CDR3 reads TGTGCCAGCAGCCAGGGCAACTATAACACAGATACGCAGTATTTT. Protein: CASSQGNYNTDTQYF.

The chain carries TRBV7-9 and TRBJ1-1; D may be TRBD1 (6 bases). The germline V and J ends were trimmed by 4 bases and 10 bases, with 13 bases remaining between them. The CDR3 runs to 12 residues. The V gene's germline CDR1 is SEHNR and CDR2 FQNEAQ (reference sequence). CDR3 nucleotide sequence: TGTGCCAGCAGCTGGGGGGGCCAGGGAGCTTTCTTT. This gives the protein CASSWGGQGAFF.

This clone showed up just a few times. The chain combines TRBV4-1 with TRBJ1-6; D remains unclear. This CDR3 comprises 15 residues. Trimming took 0 bases from V and 5 from J, leaving 8 bases between them. From germline, CDR1 is MGHRA and CDR2 YSYEKL. The CDR3 bases are TGCGCCAGCAGCCAAGAAGGCACAGATAATTCACCCCTCCACTTT. Protein sequence: CASSQEGTDNSPLHF.